One and the same sample provided the 8 T cell receptor beta chains below, sequenced in a study of shared clonotypes between healthy human individuals. Assay: immunoSEQ multiplex PCR; the TCRdb copy retains only in-frame clones and omits some. This repertoire shows around 980,000 clones, 78% found once; its top ten account for 0.5% to 0.65%. Sequenced sample: memory CD4+ T cells from PBMCs. Stated subset: CD45RA-negative fraction. The receptors derive from a young man in good health. Some clones in this sample may be carry-over from other donors' samples.

This rearrangement joins TRBV6-5 to TRBJ1-3, with D maybe TRBD1 (5 bases). Trimming cost V 0 bases and J 5 bases, with 8 bases left between them. In germline, CDR1 is MNHEY, CDR2 SVGAGI. The CDR3 spans 14 residues. The CDR3 DNA reads as TGTGCCAGCAGTTACTCGGGGGAGAGAAACACCATATATTTT. Translation gives CASSYSGERNTIYF.

The CDR3 nucleotides read TGTGCCAGTTCCCAGGGGACAGTCATTACGCAGCCCCAGCATTTT. Its translation: CASSQGTVITQPQHF. The J gene is TRBJ1-5, the V gene TRBV19; TRBD1 aligns across 7 bases. Germline CDR1 LNHDA, CDR2 SQIVND (reference sequence). The V segment lost 8 bases and the J segment 7 bases; nucleotides outside the gene matches: 14. This CDR3 has 15 amino acids.

The gene calls are TRBV10-3 and TRBJ1-1; possibly TRBD1 for D (6 bases). Looked up from germline, CDR1 is ENHRY and CDR2 is SYGVKD. This CDR3 is 13 amino acids long. V dropped 3 bases and J dropped 6 bases, with 11 bases sitting between them. The CDR3 DNA reads TGTGCCATCAGTGACAGGGGCCCCGCTGAAGCTTTCTTT. Its protein is CAISDRGPAEAFF.

This clone was recorded once. The chain joins TRBV2 to TRBJ2-5; D perhaps matches TRBD2 (5 bases). The CDR3 length is 13 residues. Trimming removed 6 bases from V and 6 bases from J, with 14 bases in between. Germline lookup yields CDR1 SNHLY and CDR2 FYNNEI. This CDR3 reads CASSPDSRQTQYF. The CDR3 DNA is TGTGCCAGCAGCCCGGACTCCCGGCAGACCCAGTACTTC.

This rearrangement joins TRBV27 to TRBJ2-5; tentatively, D is TRBD2 (5 bases). The CDR3 is made up of 17 amino acids. Trimming stripped 6 bases from V and 7 bases from J, with 27 bases between. Germline loops: CDR1 MNHEY, CDR2 SMNVEV (reference sequence). The CDR3 bases are TGTGCCAGCAGACGAAAGGCGGGCGGAGGCTTGGGCGGGACCCAGTACTTC. Translated: CASRRKAGGGLGGTQYF.

The chain uses TRBV5-1 and TRBJ2-5; D unclear. The CDR3 has 12 residues. V was pared by 4 bases and J by 1 base, with 5 bases between. Germline CDR1 and CDR2: SGHRS and YFSETQ. This chain's CDR3 is CASSARQETQYF. The CDR3 DNA reads as TGCGCCAGCAGCGCACGCCAAGAGACCCAGTACTTC. Using reference TRBV5-1 and TRBJ2-5 for the parts outside the CDR3, the full variable domain is KAGVTQTPRYLIKTRGQQVTLSCSPISGHRSVSWYQQTPGQGLQFLFEYFSETQRNKGNFPGRFSGRQFSNSRSEMNVSTLELGDSALYLCASSARQETQYFGPGTRLLVL.

The gene calls are TRBV4-3 and TRBJ2-1, with D possibly TRBD1 on 7 matching bases. Per germline, CDR1 LGHNA and CDR2 YSLEER. V shed 1 base and J shed 8 bases, with 12 bases lying between them. The CDR3 has 14 residues. CDR3: CASSQVAGGHEQFF. The CDR3 nucleotides are TGCGCCAGCAGCCAAGTTGCAGGGGGGCATGAGCAGTTCTTC.

The V gene is TRBV5-4, the J gene TRBJ1-2; the D is unclear. Trimming removed 2 bases at V and 4 bases at J, with 12 bases between. CDR3 length: 14 residues. Germline V gene lookup returns CDR1 SGHNT and CDR2 YYREEE (reference sequence). The CDR3 spells CASSLERGFYGYTF. The CDR3 region has the DNA TGTGCCAGCAGCTTAGAAAGAGGGTTCTATGGCTACACCTTC.